The 9 T cell receptor beta chains presented below share a single source sample, sequenced in a study of blood T cell repertoires in COVID-19. Generated by immunoSEQ multiplex PCR, the TCRdb table keeps only in-frame clones and is missing some. The profile covers over 200,000 clones, with about 91% appearing a single time and 2.5% taken by the ten largest. What was sequenced was PBMCs or T cells enriched from blood (not recorded which). The receptors stem from a woman aged 40 to 50 with acute COVID-19.

CDR3 DNA: TGCGCCAGCAGCTATGGGGAAACAGGTCGAAATGAAAAACTGTTTTTT. The encoded protein is CASSYGETGRNEKLFF. V is TRBV5-1 and J is TRBJ1-4; TRBD1 is a possible D gene (5 bases). The CDR3 has 16 amino acids. Trimming left V 3 bases short and J 5 bases short, with 17 bases between. Germline V gene lookup returns CDR1 SGHRS and CDR2 YFSETQ.

This sequence joins TRBV5-6 and TRBJ2-5; D might be TRBD2 (6 bases). Germline loops: CDR1 SGHDT, CDR2 YYEEEE. This CDR3 region has 14 residues. V was trimmed by 4 bases and J by 2 bases, leaving 12 bases between them. CDR3 loop: CASSGGGGQETQYF. CDR3 DNA: TGTGCCAGCAGCGGTGGTGGAGGGCAAGAGACCCAGTACTTC.

This chain uses TRBV5-6 with TRBJ2-1, with 12 bases identical to TRBD2. Trimming cost V 3 bases and J 6 bases; bases outside gene matches: 4. From germline, CDR1 is SGHDT and CDR2 YYEEEE. The CDR3 spans 15 residues. The CDR3 nucleotides are TGTGCCAGCAGCTCACTAGCGGGAGGCCCCAATGAGCAGTTCTTC. Translated, it gives CASSSLAGGPNEQFF.

This chain links TRBV30 with TRBJ1-5; D not resolved. The CDR3 is 14 residues long. V shed 0 bases and J shed 5 bases, with 11 bases lying between them. CDR1 and CDR2 from the germline V gene are GTSNPN and SVGIG (reference sequence). CDR3 sequence reads: CAWSVGSSYQPQHF. The CDR3 DNA reads as TGTGCCTGGAGTGTGGGCAGTTCTTATCAGCCCCAGCATTTT.

This clone was observed a few times. The chain is built from TRBV5-5 and TRBJ2-7; a weak D match, TRBD1 (5 bases). Germline assignment: CDR1 SGHKS and CDR2 YYEKEE (reference sequence). V gave up 5 bases and J gave up 0 bases, with 9 bases separating them. The CDR3 is made up of 13 amino acids. For the CDR3, the DNA is TGTGCCAGCAGAAGGACATCCTCCTACGAGCAGTACTTC. Its translation: CASRRTSSYEQYF. The full variable domain, its missing parts supplied by reference TRBV5-5 and TRBJ2-7, is DAGVTQSPTHLIKTRGQQVTLRCSPISGHKSVSWYQQVLGQGPQFIFQYYEKEERGRGNFPDRFSARQFPNYSSELNVNALLLGDSALYLCASRRTSSYEQYFGPGTRLTVT.

This clone has just one count. The rearrangement uses TRBV3-1 (or the pseudogene TRBV3-2) and TRBJ1-6; D remains unclear. Trimming shortened V by 0 bases and J by 8 bases, and 20 bases separated the two germline ends. Germline V gives CDR1 LGHDT, CDR2 YNNKEL (reference sequence). The CDR3 runs 18 residues. This CDR3 is CASSQDHGVSALDSPLHF. The CDR3 bases are TGTGCCAGCAGCCAAGATCACGGGGTGTCAGCCCTGGATTCACCCCTCCACTTT.

This rearrangement joins TRBV6-4 to TRBJ2-2, with 14 positions matching TRBD2. V dropped 6 bases and J dropped 6; count of bases not matched to a gene: 3. This CDR3 contains 15 residues. CDR1 and CDR2 (germline): MRHNA, SNTAGT. This chain's CDR3 is CASRGTSGSAGELFF. CDR3 DNA sequence: TGTGCCAGCAGGGGGACTAGCGGGAGTGCCGGGGAGCTGTTTTTT.

Regarding this clone: In the same sample, other DNA sequences code for this CDR3. The rearrangement uses TRBV29-1 and TRBJ1-1; no definite D call. Trimming removed 7 bases from V and 2 bases from J, with 5 bases in between. The CDR3 is 10 residues long. Germline CDR1 SQVTM, CDR2 ANQGSEA. The CDR3, as DNA: TGCAGCGCCCTCAACACTGAAGCTTTCTTT. Its protein is CSALNTEAFF. Combining the CDR3 with reference TRBV29-1 and TRBJ1-1 gives the whole variable domain SAVISQKPSRDICQRGTSLTIQCQVDSQVTMMFWYRQQPGQSLTLIATANQGSEATYESGFVIDKFPISRPNLTFSTLTVSNMSPEDSSIYLCSALNTEAFFGQGTRLTVV.

This clone has a single count. CDR3 sequence (DNA): TGTGCCATCAAGGGGACTGCCTCCTACGAGCAGTACGTC. Amino acids: CAIKGTASYEQYV. V gene TRBV10-3 combines with J gene TRBJ2-7; TRBD2 is a possible D gene (6 bases). The CDR3 runs 13 residues. Per the germline V gene, CDR1 is ENHRY and CDR2 is SYGVKD. V was cut by 7 bases and J by 0 bases, with 10 bases left in between.